This TCR beta chain was sequenced in a study of T cells in Graves' hyperthyroidism and ophthalmopathy. Findings and limits, study-wide: A model built on 13 V-J features separated ophthalmopathy from stable hyperthyroidism.

Amplification yielded TCR beta CDR3 regions, with RNA transcripts as the source. Initially, a first-round RT-PCR of the TCR CDR3 employed the HTBI primer set. TCRdb itself ran the multiplex PCR reads through MiXCR, one entry per CDR3 protein. This sample has 500,000 to 600,000 distinct CDR3 sequences; about 45% occur once, and the top ten carry around 17%. Regarding this clonotype: No antigen is known for it.

Diagnoses were made from clinical symptoms, serum measures (thyroxine and TRAb), thyroid ultrasound and orbital computed tomography. The receptor comes from an adult woman with Graves' disease, either hyperthyroidism or ophthalmopathy (not recorded which). The sequencing input was peripheral blood or thyroid tissue (not recorded which).

As DNA, the CDR3 is TGTGCCAGTAGCGCAGGGAGTAGGGACTATGGCTACACCTTC. Translating gives CASSAGSRDYGYTF. The chain has TRBV19 and TRBJ1-2; D is perhaps TRBD1 (5 bases). CDR1 and CDR2 (germline): LNHDA, SQIVND (reference sequence). The ends were cut back, 6 bases at V and 3 bases at J, with 14 bases in the middle. The CDR3 has 14 residues.